These 24 T cell receptor beta chains originate from one sample sequenced in a study of beta chain features in type 1 diabetes. The sequenced template was cDNA made from the entire isolated RNA. TCRdb's table, derived via immunoSEQ multiplex PCR, lists solely in-frame clones and lacks some. The sample shows 300,000 to 400,000 clones, about 10% of them seen only once. Specimen: naive CD4+ T cells from blood. Source of these receptors: a woman aged 25-40 years in good health.

This clone was recorded a few times. The chain recombines TRBV6-5 with TRBJ2-1; 7 nucleotides match TRBD1. CDR3 length equals 15 residues. Germline V gives CDR1 MNHEY, CDR2 SVGAGI. The V and J ends lost 2 bases and 0 bases, in that order; junction bases with no gene match: 1. In nucleotides, the CDR3 is TGTGCCAGCAGTTACGAGGGGGCCTCCTACAATGAGCAGTTCTTC. Amino acids: CASSYEGASYNEQFF.

This clone was detected a few times. The rearrangement links TRBV27 to TRBJ2-7, with 7 positions matching TRBD1. CDR3 length equals 14 residues. Germline V gives CDR1 MNHEY, CDR2 SMNVEV (reference sequence). V shed 5 bases, J shed 4 bases, and the junction held 8 bases outside the gene matches. The CDR3 bases are TGTGCCAGCAGTATGACAGGGCTGTCGTACGAGCAGTACTTC. It specifies CASSMTGLSYEQYF.

In its sample, this clone was seen a few times. The chain is built from TRBV2 and TRBJ2-1; 12 positions agree with TRBD2. CDR3 size: 13 residues. The V gene's germline CDR1 is SNHLY and CDR2 FYNNEI. The junction had 7 bases not matched to a gene; V was cut back by 7 bases and J by 12 bases. CDR3 sequence: CASTGLAGLGQFF. CDR3 DNA: TGTGCCAGCACGGGACTAGCGGGTCTTGGGCAGTTCTTC.

Remarks on this clone: Additional DNA sequences in this sample encode the identical CDR3. This chain uses TRBV18 with TRBJ2-1, with 14 bases fitting TRBD2. J was trimmed by 5 bases and V by 3 bases; bases with no gene match: 3. Germline CDR1 and CDR2: KGHSH and LQKENI. The CDR3 totals 16 residues. Here the CDR3 DNA reads TGTGCCAGCTCACCCCCGGGACTAGCGGGAGACAATGAGCAGTTCTTC. As protein: CASSPPGLAGDNEQFF.

This clone was picked up a small number of times. V and J are TRBV10-3 and TRBJ2-3; 9 nucleotides agree with TRBD1. V trimming: 6 bases; J trimming: 3 bases; junction bases outside the gene matches: 4. CDR1 is ENHRY and CDR2 is SYGVKD in the germline V gene. The CDR3 is 14 residues long. In nucleotides, the CDR3 is TGTGCCATCAGGCCGGGACAGGGAACAGATACGCAGTATTTT. Protein sequence: CAIRPGQGTDTQYF.

The chain carries TRBV30 and TRBJ2-5, with 7 bases lining up with TRBD2. The germline CDR1 and CDR2 sequences are GTSNPN and SVGIG (reference sequence). The CDR3 covers 13 residues. Losses at the gene ends were 3 bases for V and 6 bases for J; bases not matched to a gene: 7. The CDR3 coding sequence is TGTGCCTGGAGAATGAGCGGGACCCAGACCCAGTACTTC. Protein: CAWRMSGTQTQYF.

The table lists this clone with a few counts. The chain uses TRBV30 and TRBJ1-3; no clear D gene. Germline CDR1 and CDR2: GTSNPN and SVGIG (reference sequence). Trimming left V 5 bases short and J 1 base short, with 3 bases between. The length of the CDR3 is 11 residues. The CDR3, as DNA: TGTGCCTGGTCATCTGGAAACACCATATATTTT. Protein sequence: CAWSSGNTIYF.

This clone was detected only a few times. The CDR3 reads CSAQDWNEQFF. Here the CDR3 DNA reads TGCAGTGCCCAAGACTGGAATGAGCAGTTCTTC. V and J are TRBV20-1 and TRBJ2-1; D is unresolved. The length of the CDR3 is 11 residues. The ends were cut back, 6 bases at V and 7 bases at J, with 10 bases in the middle. Looked up from germline, CDR1 is DFQATT and CDR2 is SNEGSKA (reference sequence).

J is TRBJ1-1 and V is TRBV11-2, with D tentatively TRBD1 (6 bases). The V end was cut by 8 bases, the J end by 3 bases, with 10 bases between. CDR3 size: 12 residues. Germline V CDR1 and CDR2: SGHAT, FQNNGV. CDR3 loop: CASGGEDTEAFF. CDR3 bases: TGTGCCAGCGGGGGCGAGGACACTGAAGCTTTCTTT.

The V and J genes are TRBV7-9 and TRBJ2-5; D might be TRBD1 (5 bases). Germline values: CDR1 SEHNR, CDR2 FQNEAQ (reference sequence). The V end was cut by 5 bases, the J end by 11 bases, with 18 bases between. The CDR3 contains 13 residues. CDR3 loop: CASSLDNPYEQYF. CDR3 nucleotide sequence: TGTGCCAGCAGCCTGGACAACCCGTATGAGCAGTACTTC.

V usage is TRBV7-2 and J usage is TRBJ2-7, with 13 bases aligning to TRBD2. Per the germline V gene, CDR1 is SGHTA and CDR2 is FQGNSA. The length of the CDR3 is 15 residues. The J segment lost 4 bases and the V segment lost 5 bases, leaving 5 bases of the junction unmatched. CDR3 sequence: CASSPGLAGRYEQYF. Here the CDR3 DNA reads TGTGCCAGCAGCCCGGGACTAGCGGGAAGGTACGAGCAGTACTTC.

This clone has a handful of counts. The chain is built from TRBV18 and TRBJ2-5; no definite D call. Trimming pared 3 bases from V and 1 base from J, leaving 9 bases between. The CDR3 totals 14 residues. CDR1 and CDR2 (germline): KGHSH, LQKENI. Written as DNA, the CDR3 is TGTGCCAGCTCACCCACTGAGATCCAAGAGACCCAGTACTTC. Its translation: CASSPTEIQETQYF.

This clone occurred a few times. The V and J genes are TRBV4-3 and TRBJ2-3, with 10 bases matching TRBD2. Trimming removed 4 bases from V and 1 base from J; junction bases left unmatched: 8. CDR1 and CDR2 (germline): LGHNA, YSLEER. CDR3 size: 17 residues. CDR3 DNA: TGCGCCAGCAGCCTGAGTACCGGGACTAGCGGCACAGATACGCAGTATTTT. Protein product: CASSLSTGTSGTDTQYF.

In its sample, this clone was seen once. V and J are TRBV5-1 and TRBJ2-7; 7 nucleotides agree with TRBD2. This CDR3 has 13 residues. Germline lookup yields CDR1 SGHRS and CDR2 YFSETQ. The trim removed 2 bases at V and 7 bases at J, leaving 6 bases unmatched. Written as DNA, the CDR3 is TGCGCCAGCAGCTTCCAACTAGCGCGGGAGCAGTACTTC. Encoded protein: CASSFQLAREQYF.

This clone was counted between two and nine times. This chain connects TRBV28 to TRBJ2-2; TRBD2 matches at 9 bases. CDR1 and CDR2 from the germline V gene are MDHEN and SYDVKM. V shed 2 bases, J shed 1 base, and the junction held 14 bases outside the gene matches. The CDR3 covers 20 residues. CDR3 bases: TGTGCCAGCAGTTTAACGGGCTCGCATGAAGCGGGAGGGAACACCGGGGAGCTGTTTTTT. Encoded protein: CASSLTGSHEAGGNTGELFF. Supplemented by reference TRBV28 and TRBJ2-2, the full variable domain reads DVKVTQSSRYLVKRTGEKVFLECVQDMDHENMFWYRQDPGLGLRLIYFSYDVKMKEKGDIPEGYSVSREKKERFSLILESASTNQTSMYLCASSLTGSHEAGGNTGELFFGEGSRLTVL.

The chain uses TRBV7-2 and TRBJ1-1; D unresolved. Per the germline V gene, CDR1 is SGHTA and CDR2 is FQGNSA. Trimming shortened V by 5 bases and J by 2 bases, and 9 bases separated the two germline ends. The CDR3 loop spans 13 amino acids. The CDR3 is CASSQEINTEAFF. Written as DNA, the CDR3 is TGTGCCAGCAGCCAAGAGATAAACACTGAAGCTTTCTTT.

On this clone itself: This sample also contains other DNA sequences that code for the same CDR3. The chain employs TRBV7-2 and TRBJ2-5; D is possibly TRBD1 (5 bases). CDR3 length: 13 residues. CDR1 and CDR2 from the germline V gene are SGHTA and FQGNSA. V was trimmed by 4 bases and J by 2 bases, leaving 8 bases between them. The CDR3 nucleotides read TGTGCCAGCAGCTCGACAGTACAAGAGACCCAGTACTTC. It yields the protein CASSSTVQETQYF.

There are a few counts of this clone. The rearrangement uses TRBV18 and TRBJ2-5; D remains ambiguous. The CDR3 loop spans 15 amino acids. Trimming pared 3 bases from V and 4 bases from J, leaving 15 bases between. In germline, CDR1 is KGHSH, CDR2 LQKENI. The CDR3 loop reads CASSPGSSAAETQYF. The CDR3 DNA sequence: TGTGCCAGCTCACCCGGGTCATCGGCGGCAGAGACCCAGTACTTC.

A few counts support this clone. The gene calls are TRBV19 and TRBJ2-5; maybe TRBD2 (7 bases). The V gene's germline CDR1 is LNHDA and CDR2 SQIVND (reference sequence). The CDR3 has 15 residues. V was shortened by 9 bases and J by 4 bases, with 21 bases between the two germline ends. The CDR3 reads CASWGGQGSRETQYF. As DNA, the CDR3 is TGTGCCAGCTGGGGGGGGCAGGGGTCCCGAGAGACCCAGTACTTC.

This chain connects TRBV28 to TRBJ1-2, with TRBD1 matching 9 bases. The CDR3 length is 17 residues. V shed 5 bases and J 3 bases; nucleotides not matched to a gene: 13. The germline gives CDR1 MDHEN, CDR2 SYDVKM. CDR3 loop: CASSPPGTGPLDYGYTF. The CDR3 DNA reads TGTGCCAGCAGTCCCCCCGGGACAGGGCCCCTCGACTATGGCTACACCTTC.

The J gene is TRBJ2-7, the V gene TRBV5-4; TRBD1 agrees at 9 bases. This CDR3 is 16 amino acids long. The J segment lost 3 bases and the V segment lost 0 bases, leaving 7 bases of the junction unmatched. Germline-derived CDR1 and CDR2 are SGHNT and YYREEE (reference sequence). CDR3 residues: CASSLEGTGLGYEQYF. DNA for the CDR3: TGTGCCAGCAGCTTGGAGGGGACAGGGTTAGGCTACGAGCAGTACTTC.

This clone was observed a few times. The chain has TRBV7-3 and TRBJ2-2, with TRBD2 matching 10 bases. The J segment lost 5 bases and the V segment lost 2 bases, leaving 5 bases of the junction unmatched. The CDR3 has 16 amino acids. The germline V gene encodes CDR1 SGHTA and CDR2 FQGTGA. The CDR3 here is CASSLGAGGRTGELFF. DNA of the CDR3: TGTGCCAGCAGCTTAGGAGCGGGAGGGCGAACCGGGGAGCTGTTTTTT.

The V gene is TRBV19, the J gene TRBJ2-1, with D perhaps matching TRBD2 (6 bases). The germline CDR1 and CDR2 sequences are LNHDA and SQIVND (reference sequence). CDR3 size: 14 residues. Trimming pared 5 bases from V and 5 bases from J, leaving 13 bases between. In nucleotides, the CDR3 is TGTGCCAGTAGTGCGGGACTCCGGCACAATGAGCAGTTCTTC. It yields the protein CASSAGLRHNEQFF.

In its sample, this clone was seen once. V and J are TRBV19 and TRBJ2-1, with 7 nucleotides matching TRBD2. Trimming at V came to 6 bases and at J to 4 bases, leaving 6 bases not matched to a gene. The CDR3 runs 14 residues. Germline CDR1 reads LNHDA; CDR2 reads SQIVND (reference sequence). In DNA, the CDR3 is TGTGCCAGTAGGGGCGGGAGTACGTACAATGAGCAGTTCTTC. It yields the protein CASRGGSTYNEQFF.